Each of the 18 T cell receptor beta chains below was sequenced from the same sample in a study of cytomegalovirus exposure and HLA in healthy donors. The PCR ran on 60 Vbeta and 13 Jbeta primers. TCRdb keeps only in-frame clones here, not all; method: immunoSEQ multiplex PCR. The table has 100,000 to 120,000 clones, about three quarters seen once. Specimen: PBMCs. The receptor set was obtained from a woman aged 60-75 years in good health and CMV-seropositive.

The chain uses TRBV10-3 and TRBJ1-5; D possibly corresponds to TRBD1 (5 bases). Germline assignment: CDR1 ENHRY and CDR2 SYGVKD. Trimming removed 6 bases from V and 3 bases from J, with 6 bases in between. This CDR3 comprises 12 residues. CDR3 DNA: TGTGCCATCAGGACAGACAATCAGCCCCAGCATTTT. Encoded protein: CAIRTDNQPQHF.

This chain joins TRBV2 and TRBJ2-1; D gene ambiguous. Looked up from germline, CDR1 is SNHLY and CDR2 is FYNNEI. CDR3 length: 16 residues. Trimming removed 3 bases at V and 0 bases at J, with 12 bases between. The CDR3 sequence: CASSELTWSSYNEQFF. CDR3 nucleotide sequence: TGTGCCAGCAGTGAGTTAACTTGGAGCTCCTACAATGAGCAGTTCTTC. The complete variable domain, with remaining parts taken from reference TRBV2 and TRBJ2-1, reads EPEVTQTPSHQVTQMGQEVILRCVPISNHLYFYWYRQILGQKVEFLVSFYNNEISEKSEIFDDQFSVERPDGSNFTLKIRSTKLEDSAMYFCASSELTWSSYNEQFFGPGTRLTVL.

This rearrangement joins TRBV6-1 to TRBJ2-1; perhaps TRBD2 as D (5 bases). The CDR3 covers 17 residues. V was shortened by 2 bases and J by 1 base, with 15 bases between the two germline ends. From germline, CDR1 is MNHNS and CDR2 SASEGT. In DNA, the CDR3 is TGTGCCAGCAGTGAATACCCTAGCCCTAGGTCCTACAATGAGCAGTTCTTC. This sequence encodes CASSEYPSPRSYNEQFF.

This clone occurred once. The rearrangement links TRBV7-9 to TRBJ2-1, with TRBD2 matching over 14 bases. V was clipped by 1 base and J by 1 base; unmatched bases: 6. Germline V gives CDR1 SEHNR, CDR2 FQNEAQ (reference sequence). There are 19 residues in the CDR3. The CDR3, as DNA: TGTGCCAGCAGCTTAGGTCGACTAGCGGGAGGGATTTCCTACAATGAGCAGTTCTTC. Translated: CASSLGRLAGGISYNEQFF.

The chain has TRBV5-1 and TRBJ2-5; 7 nucleotides line up with TRBD2. The CDR3 runs 15 residues. The trim removed 0 bases at V and 2 bases at J, leaving 4 bases unmatched. CDR1 is SGHRS, CDR2 YFSETQ, per germline. As DNA, the CDR3 is TGCGCCAGCAGCTTGGCAGATAGCGGGCAAGAGACCCAGTACTTC. This gives the protein CASSLADSGQETQYF.

CDR3 region: CASERQVDGSTEAFF. The CDR3 nucleotides read TGTGCCAGCGAACGACAGGTGGATGGTAGCACTGAAGCTTTCTTT. The chain links TRBV2 to TRBJ1-1, with D perhaps matching TRBD1 (6 bases). CDR3 size: 15 residues. Trimming left V 8 bases short and J 4 bases short, with 20 bases between. CDR1 and CDR2 (germline): SNHLY, FYNNEI.

The CDR3 DNA reads as TGCGCCAGCAGCCCGAGGACAGGGAGACCCTACGAGCAGTACTTC. As protein: CASSPRTGRPYEQYF. The chain carries TRBV5-1 and TRBJ2-7; 8 nucleotides align to TRBD1. This CDR3 contains 15 residues. The germline V gene has CDR1 SGHRS and CDR2 YFSETQ. The ends lost 4 bases at V and 2 bases at J; junction bases unmatched: 8. The full variable domain, in which reference TRBV5-1 and TRBJ2-7 provide the parts outside the CDR3, is KAGVTQTPRYLIKTRGQQVTLSCSPISGHRSVSWYQQTPGQGLQFLFEYFSETQRNKGNFPGRFSGRQFSNSRSEMNVSTLELGDSALYLCASSPRTGRPYEQYFGPGTRLTVT.

This clone has only a few counts. The rearrangement links TRBV7-9 to TRBJ1-5; D is unclear. V dropped 2 bases and J dropped 0 bases, with 5 bases sitting between them. The CDR3 runs to 14 residues. Germline CDR1 and CDR2: SEHNR and FQNEAQ (reference sequence). CDR3 DNA sequence: TGTGCCAGCAGCTTAACAAGTAGCAATCAGCCCCAGCATTTT. This sequence encodes CASSLTSSNQPQHF.

The table lists this clone with a count of one. The genes are TRBV25-1 and TRBJ2-7; 8 nucleotides match TRBD1. V was pared by 11 bases and J by 4 bases, with 4 bases of the junction left unmatched. Germline-derived CDR1 and CDR2 are MGHDK and SYGVNS. The CDR3 is made up of 11 amino acids. CDR3 protein: CAVQGAYEQYF. CDR3 in DNA: TGTGCCGTGCAGGGGGCGTACGAGCAGTACTTC.

This chain connects TRBV28 to TRBJ1-4; D not certain. The CDR3 sequence is 13 residues long. Trimming removed 3 bases at V and 4 bases at J, with 6 bases between. The germline gives CDR1 MDHEN, CDR2 SYDVKM. As DNA, the CDR3 is TGTGCCAGCAGTTTGCGGGTTAATGAAAAACTGTTTTTT. Residues: CASSLRVNEKLFF.

The V gene is TRBV11-1, the J gene TRBJ2-3, with 8 bases fitting TRBD2. Germline CDR1 SGHAT, CDR2 FQDESV (reference sequence). V trimming: 3 bases; J trimming: 4 bases; junction bases outside the gene matches: 9. The CDR3 spans 16 residues. In DNA form, the CDR3 reads TGTGCCAGCAGCTTTAGGCTAGCGGGCTTGGCAGATACGCAGTATTTT. Translated, it gives CASSFRLAGLADTQYF.

The chain couples TRBV5-1 to TRBJ1-2; tentatively, D is TRBD1 (5 bases). The CDR3 consists of 12 residues. V lost 0 bases and J 14 bases, leaving 14 bases between the germline ends. Germline-derived CDR1 and CDR2 are SGHRS and YFSETQ. The CDR3 DNA is TGCGCCAGCAGCTTGGGGGGACTGCCGCATACCTTC. This gives the protein CASSLGGLPHTF.

In its sample, this clone was seen once. The chain links TRBV2 to TRBJ2-1; unclear D gene. Between the trimmed V and J ends, which lost 8 bases and 6 bases, there was a span of 8 bases. This CDR3 is built from 11 residues. Germline V gene lookup returns CDR1 SNHLY and CDR2 FYNNEI. The CDR3 spells CASGLGNEQFF. The CDR3 coding sequence is TGTGCCAGCGGCCTTGGCAATGAGCAGTTCTTC.

A few counts support this clone. This sequence joins TRBV4-1 and TRBJ1-5; D is perhaps TRBD1 (5 bases). The V end lost 0 bases, the J end lost 11 bases, and 20 bases lay between the germline ends. Per the germline V gene, CDR1 is MGHRA and CDR2 is YSYEKL. CDR3 length equals 16 residues. The CDR3 nucleotides read TGCGCCAGCAGCCAAGAAGGGGAGGGGACTCATGGGGCCCAGCATTTT. This sequence encodes CASSQEGEGTHGAQHF.

The chain links TRBV19 to TRBJ1-4, with 9 bases identical to TRBD1. This CDR3 is built from 14 residues. CDR1 and CDR2 from the germline V gene are LNHDA and SQIVND (reference sequence). With V trimmed by 8 bases and J by 8 bases, 9 bases remained unmatched. The CDR3 protein is CASHAGTGSEKLFF. The CDR3 nucleotides read TGTGCCAGTCACGCGGGGACAGGGAGCGAAAAACTGTTTTTT.

This clone was counted only a few times. The chain is built from TRBV7-8 and TRBJ1-4; D gene ambiguous. This CDR3 has 11 residues. V lost 5 bases, J lost 6 bases, and 4 bases lay in between. Germline loops: CDR1 SGHVS, CDR2 FQNEAQ. The chain's CDR3 is CASSLDEKLFF. The CDR3 DNA reads TGTGCCAGCAGCCTCGATGAAAAACTGTTTTTT. The entire variable domain, with the rest obtained from reference TRBV7-8 and TRBJ1-4, is as follows: GAGVSQSPRYKVAKRGQDVALRCDPISGHVSLFWYQQALGQGPEFLTYFQNEAQLDKSGLPSDRFFAERPEGSVSTLKIQRTQQEDSAVYLCASSLDEKLFFGSGTQLSVL.

The chain has TRBV9 and TRBJ2-3, with 14 bases aligning to TRBD2. The CDR3 loop spans 16 amino acids. J gave up 2 bases and V 4 bases, and 3 bases lay outside the gene matches. The germline V gene encodes CDR1 SGDLS and CDR2 YYNGEE. CDR3 region: CASSPGLAGVTDTQYF. DNA for the CDR3: TGTGCCAGCAGCCCGGGACTAGCGGGAGTCACAGATACGCAGTATTTT.

V gene TRBV7-3 combines with J gene TRBJ2-1; 8 nucleotides align to TRBD1. J gave up 8 bases and V 5 bases, and 23 bases lay outside the gene matches. CDR1 SGHTA and CDR2 FQGTGA come from the germline V gene. The CDR3 runs to 19 residues. CDR3 sequence: CASSPDPLQRTGMSYEQFF. CDR3 nucleotide sequence: TGTGCCAGCAGCCCAGACCCCCTTCAAAGGACAGGGATGAGCTATGAGCAGTTCTTC.